This record looks at one T cell receptor beta chain sequence and its context. Its cognate antigen is unknown. For the second PCR, which ran for 7 to 11 cycles, a sample-barcoded 5' primer and a J-beta primer mix were used. Template switching added a 12-random-nucleotide identifier to every cDNA molecule. TCRdb re-called the 5' RACE reads through MiXCR, storing one row per CDR3 protein. The repertoire includes fewer than 1,000,000 distinct CDR3 sequences, 35% to 60% of them detected once, and 15% to 20% sits in the top ten. This entry is derived from a study of blood T cells in healthy people across ages. Isolated per sample were at least 6.5 million PBMCs. General study points: Long-lived and aged donors differed, with more naive CD4+ cells and higher diversity in the long-lived. Percentage of naive T cells showed a strong correlation with TCR beta diversity.

V lost 6 bases, J lost 0 bases, and 6 bases lay in between. The CDR3 runs 13 residues. Germline lookup yields CDR1 SGHTA and CDR2 FQGTGA. Sequencing input: blood. V gene TRBV7-3 combines with J gene TRBJ2-1; D uncertain. The sequence was obtained from an elderly man in good health. As DNA, the CDR3 is TGTGCCAGCAGTATTAGCTCCTACAATGAGCAGTTCTTC. Its protein product is CASSISSYNEQFF.